This entry concerns a single TCR beta chain. The CDR3 runs to 18 residues. Germline lookup yields CDR1 SGHAT and CDR2 FQNNGV. With 2 bases clipped from V and 5 bases from J, the junction kept 7 bases outside the gene matches. Documented time point: persistent/refractory GD, antithyroid drugs over 5 years with positive TRAb. Extracted PBMC RNA gave rise to the TCR library. The sample originates from a study of regulatory T cells in long-lasting Graves disease. Arm-PCR with iRepertoire HTBI primers amplified the CDR3 regions for these TCR beta libraries. One entry per CDR3 protein, called by TCRdb with MiXCR from the multiplex PCR reads. This sample has 360,000 or so distinct CDR3 sequences, with roughly 24% found just once.

Specimen: peripheral blood mononuclear cells (PBMCs), collected when the disease was refractory, from a patient treated with antithyroid drugs. The chain couples TRBV11-2 to TRBJ2-3; 16 nucleotides align to TRBD2. This TCR derives from a woman between 40 and 55 years old with Graves disease. The CDR3 here is CASSLFRGLAGGQDTQYF. The CDR3 nucleotides are TGTGCCAGCAGCTTATTCCGGGGACTAGCGGGAGGGCAAGATACGCAGTATTTT. Filled out from reference TRBV11-2 and TRBJ2-3, the complete variable domain reads EAGVAQSPRYKIIEKRQSVAFWCNPISGHATLYWYQQILGQGPKLLIQFQNNGVVDDSQLPKDRFSAERLKGVDSTLKIQPAKLEDSAVYLCASSLFRGLAGGQDTQYFGPGTRLTVL.